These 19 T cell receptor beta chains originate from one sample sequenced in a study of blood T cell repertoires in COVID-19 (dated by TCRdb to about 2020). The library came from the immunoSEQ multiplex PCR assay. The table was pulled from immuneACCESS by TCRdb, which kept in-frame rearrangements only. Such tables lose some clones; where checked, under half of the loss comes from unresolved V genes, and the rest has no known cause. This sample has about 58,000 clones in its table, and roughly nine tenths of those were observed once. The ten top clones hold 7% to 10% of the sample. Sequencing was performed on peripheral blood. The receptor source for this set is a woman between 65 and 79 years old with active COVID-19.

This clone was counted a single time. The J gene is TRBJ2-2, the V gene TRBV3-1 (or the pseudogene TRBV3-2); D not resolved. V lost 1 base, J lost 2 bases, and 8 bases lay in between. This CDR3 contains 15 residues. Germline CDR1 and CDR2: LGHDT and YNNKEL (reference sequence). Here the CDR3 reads CASSQGSYNTGELFF. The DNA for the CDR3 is TGTGCCAGCAGCCAAGGGTCCTACAACACCGGGGAGCTGTTTTTT.

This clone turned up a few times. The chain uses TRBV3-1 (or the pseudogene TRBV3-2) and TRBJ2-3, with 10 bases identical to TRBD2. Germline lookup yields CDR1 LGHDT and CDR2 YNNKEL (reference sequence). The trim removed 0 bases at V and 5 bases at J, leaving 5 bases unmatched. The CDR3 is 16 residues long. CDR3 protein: CASSQDLAGAGDTQYF. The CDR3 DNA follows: TGTGCCAGCAGCCAAGATCTAGCGGGAGCGGGAGATACGCAGTATTTT.

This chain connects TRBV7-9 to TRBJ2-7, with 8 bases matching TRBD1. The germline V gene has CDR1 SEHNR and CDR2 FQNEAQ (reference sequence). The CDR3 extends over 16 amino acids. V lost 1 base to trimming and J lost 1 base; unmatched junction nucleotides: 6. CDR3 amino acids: CASSLGVRGQSYEQYF. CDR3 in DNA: TGTGCCAGCAGCTTAGGCGTCAGGGGGCAATCCTACGAGCAGTACTTC.

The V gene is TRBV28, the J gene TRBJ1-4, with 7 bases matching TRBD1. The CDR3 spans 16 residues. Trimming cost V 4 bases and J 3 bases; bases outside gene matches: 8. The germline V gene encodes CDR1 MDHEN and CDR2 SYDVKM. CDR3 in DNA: TGTGCCAGCAGTTCCCCAACAGGGGTAGCTAATGAAAAACTGTTTTTT. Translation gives CASSSPTGVANEKLFF.

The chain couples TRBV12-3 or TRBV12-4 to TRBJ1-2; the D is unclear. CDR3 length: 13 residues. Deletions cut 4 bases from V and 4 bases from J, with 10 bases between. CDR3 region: CASSSPGSYGYTF. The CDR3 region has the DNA TGTGCCAGCAGTTCTCCAGGCTCCTATGGCTACACCTTC.

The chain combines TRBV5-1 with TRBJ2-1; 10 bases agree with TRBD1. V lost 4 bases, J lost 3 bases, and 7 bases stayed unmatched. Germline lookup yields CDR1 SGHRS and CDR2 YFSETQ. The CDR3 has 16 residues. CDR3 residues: CASSVFRDRGYNEQFF. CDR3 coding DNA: TGCGCCAGCAGCGTCTTCCGGGACAGGGGCTACAATGAGCAGTTCTTC.

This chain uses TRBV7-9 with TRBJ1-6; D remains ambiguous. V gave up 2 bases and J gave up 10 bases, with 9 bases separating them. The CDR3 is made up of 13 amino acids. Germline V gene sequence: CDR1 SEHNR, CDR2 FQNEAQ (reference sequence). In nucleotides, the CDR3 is TGTGCCAGCAGCTTAAGTGGCCCCTCACCCCTCCACTTT. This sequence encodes CASSLSGPSPLHF. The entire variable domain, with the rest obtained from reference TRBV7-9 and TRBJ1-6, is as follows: DTGVSQNPRHKITKRGQNVTFRCDPISEHNRLYWYRQTLGQGPEFLTYFQNEAQLEKSRLLSDRFSAERPKGSFSTLEIQRTEQGDSAMYLCASSLSGPSPLHFGNGTRLTVT.

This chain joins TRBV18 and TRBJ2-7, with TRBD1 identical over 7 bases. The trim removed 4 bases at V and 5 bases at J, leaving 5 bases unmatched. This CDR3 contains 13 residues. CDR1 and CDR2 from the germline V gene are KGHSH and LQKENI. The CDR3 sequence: CASSRQGTDEQYF. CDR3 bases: TGTGCCAGCTCACGACAGGGTACGGACGAGCAGTACTTC.

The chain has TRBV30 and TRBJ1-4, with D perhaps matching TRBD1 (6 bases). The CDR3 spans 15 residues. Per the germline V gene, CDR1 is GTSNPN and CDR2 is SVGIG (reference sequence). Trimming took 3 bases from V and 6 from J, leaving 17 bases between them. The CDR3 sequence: CAWSDGQTNYEKLFF. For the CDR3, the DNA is TGTGCCTGGAGCGACGGACAGACAAATTATGAAAAACTGTTTTTT. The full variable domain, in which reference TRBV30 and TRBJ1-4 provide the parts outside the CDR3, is SQTIHQWPATLVQPVGSPLSLECTVEGTSNPNLYWYRQAAGRGLQLLFYSVGIGQISSEVPQNLSASRPQDRQFILSSKKLLLSDSGFYLCAWSDGQTNYEKLFFGSGTQLSVL.

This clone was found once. The CDR3 is CATRDKDGYGYTF. In DNA form, the CDR3 reads TGTGCCACCCGGGACAAAGACGGCTATGGCTACACCTTC. This chain links TRBV24-1 with TRBJ1-2; D possibly corresponds to TRBD1 (6 bases). The germline CDR1 and CDR2 sequences are KGHDR and SFDVKD. This CDR3 comprises 13 residues. The V end was cut by 9 bases, the J end by 4 bases, with 14 bases between.

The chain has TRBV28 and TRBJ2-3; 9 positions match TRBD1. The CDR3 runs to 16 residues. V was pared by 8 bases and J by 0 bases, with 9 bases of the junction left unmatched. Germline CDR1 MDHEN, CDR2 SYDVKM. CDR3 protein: CASVDRGTDSTDTQYF. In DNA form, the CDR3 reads TGTGCCAGCGTGGACAGGGGTACCGATAGCACAGATACGCAGTATTTT.

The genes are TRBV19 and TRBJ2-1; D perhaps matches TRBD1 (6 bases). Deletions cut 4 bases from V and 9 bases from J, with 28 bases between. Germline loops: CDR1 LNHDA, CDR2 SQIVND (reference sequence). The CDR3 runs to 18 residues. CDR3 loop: CASSTHPRGQGRRGEQFF. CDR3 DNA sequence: TGTGCCAGTAGTACCCACCCTCGAGGGCAGGGGAGACGTGGTGAGCAGTTCTTC.

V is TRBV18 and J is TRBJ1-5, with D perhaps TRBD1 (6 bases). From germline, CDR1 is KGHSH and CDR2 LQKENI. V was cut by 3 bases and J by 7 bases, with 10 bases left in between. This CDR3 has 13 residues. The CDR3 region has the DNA TGTGCCAGCTCACCTACAGGGTTCCAGCCCCAGCATTTT. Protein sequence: CASSPTGFQPQHF.

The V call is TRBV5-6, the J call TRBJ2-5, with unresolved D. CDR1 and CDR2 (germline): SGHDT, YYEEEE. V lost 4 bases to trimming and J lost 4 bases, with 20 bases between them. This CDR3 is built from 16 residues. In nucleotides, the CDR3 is TGTGCCAGCAGCCCGTCCCCCGGAGCCCCGCGAGAGACCCAGTACTTC. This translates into CASSPSPGAPRETQYF.

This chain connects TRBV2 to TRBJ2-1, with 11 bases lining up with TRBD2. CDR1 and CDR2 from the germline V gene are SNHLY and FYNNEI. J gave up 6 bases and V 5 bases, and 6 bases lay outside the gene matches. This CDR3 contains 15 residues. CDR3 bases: TGTGCCAGCAGTCCCGGGACTAGCGGAATCAATGAGCAGTTCTTC. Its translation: CASSPGTSGINEQFF.

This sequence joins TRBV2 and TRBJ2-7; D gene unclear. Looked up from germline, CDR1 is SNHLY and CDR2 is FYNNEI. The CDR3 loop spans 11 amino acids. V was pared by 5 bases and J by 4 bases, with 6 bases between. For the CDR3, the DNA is TGTGCCAGCAGTTTACGGTACGAGCAGTACTTC. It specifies CASSLRYEQYF.

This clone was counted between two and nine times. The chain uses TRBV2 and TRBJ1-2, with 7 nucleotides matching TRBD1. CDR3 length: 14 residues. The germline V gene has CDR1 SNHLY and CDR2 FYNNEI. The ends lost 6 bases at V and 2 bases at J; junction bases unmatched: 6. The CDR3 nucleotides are TGTGCCAGCAGATTTGACAGGGAGAACTATGGCTACACCTTC. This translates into CASRFDRENYGYTF.

The CDR3 loop reads CASRPQGTDTQYF. The CDR3 nucleotides are TGTGCCAGCAGACCACAGGGGACAGATACGCAGTATTTT. The chain recombines TRBV28 with TRBJ2-3; TRBD1 agrees at 7 bases. CDR1 and CDR2 (germline): MDHEN, SYDVKM. V was clipped by 6 bases and J by 3 bases; unmatched bases: 3. The CDR3 covers 13 residues.

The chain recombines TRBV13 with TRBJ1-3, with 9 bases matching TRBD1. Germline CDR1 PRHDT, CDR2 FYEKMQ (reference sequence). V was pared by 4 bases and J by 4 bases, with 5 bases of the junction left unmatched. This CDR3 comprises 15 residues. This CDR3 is CASSSDRGSGNTIYF. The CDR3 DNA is TGTGCCAGCAGCTCCGACAGGGGGTCGGGAAACACCATATATTTT.